Listed here are 7 T cell receptor beta chains from one sample, sequenced in a study of T cells in localized non-small cell lung cancer. TCRdb's table, derived via immunoSEQ multiplex PCR, lists solely in-frame clones and lacks some. The sample includes tens of thousands of clones, roughly 84% of them seen just once. Source: peripheral blood, taken before any cancer treatment. Source of these receptors: a male donor aged 60 or over with stage I squamous cell lung carcinoma.

V usage is TRBV19 and J usage is TRBJ1-2; the D gene is possibly TRBD1 (6 bases). The germline V and J ends were trimmed by 1 base and 7 bases, with 7 bases remaining between them. The CDR3 sequence is 12 residues long. Germline V lookup: CDR1 LNHDA, CDR2 SQIVND (reference sequence). CDR3 sequence (DNA): TGTGCCAGTAGTATAGGAGGGGGTGGCTACACCTTC. Amino acid sequence: CASSIGGGGYTF. Full variable domain (missing parts from reference TRBV19 and TRBJ1-2): DGGITQSPKYLFRKEGQNVTLSCEQNLNHDAMYWYRQDPGQGLRLIYYSQIVNDFQKGDIAEGYSVSREKKESFPLTVTSAQKNPTAFYLCASSIGGGGYTFGSGTRLTVV.

CDR3 protein: CASSISDGYGYTF. As DNA, the CDR3 is TGTGCCAGTAGTATATCGGACGGCTATGGCTACACCTTC. The chain links TRBV19 to TRBJ1-2; D not resolved. Germline CDR1 is LNHDA and CDR2 is SQIVND (reference sequence). The CDR3 runs 13 residues. V lost 2 bases to trimming and J lost 4 bases, with 8 bases between them.

The CDR3 DNA reads TGCGCCAGCAGTGACAGGGGAGGAGGCACAGATACGCAGTATTTT. Residues: CASSDRGGGTDTQYF. V and J are TRBV10-1 and TRBJ2-3; D is possibly TRBD1 or TRBD2 (6 bases each). V lost 3 bases, J lost 1 base, and 11 bases lay in between. The CDR3 consists of 15 residues. CDR1 is WNHNN, CDR2 SYGVQD, per germline (reference sequence).

The V and J genes are TRBV4-2 and TRBJ1-1, with a weak D call TRBD1 (6 bases). Trimming took 6 bases from V and 1 from J, leaving 9 bases between them. Germline V CDR1 and CDR2: LGHNA, YNFKEQ. The CDR3 sequence is 13 residues long. Here the CDR3 reads CASSSGENTEAFF. CDR3 nucleotide sequence: TGTGCCAGCAGTTCAGGGGAGAACACTGAAGCTTTCTTT.

This clone was detected once. This chain uses TRBV15 with TRBJ1-2; D is unclear. Germline loops: CDR1 LNHNV, CDR2 YYDKDF (reference sequence). The CDR3 is made up of 13 amino acids. The V end lost 5 bases, the J end lost 4 bases, and 11 bases lay between the germline ends. The CDR3 protein is CATSVRARYGYTF. The CDR3 bases are TGTGCCACCAGCGTACGGGCCCGCTATGGCTACACCTTC.

V and J are TRBV5-8 and TRBJ1-2; 7 bases fit TRBD1. CDR3 length equals 16 residues. Germline CDR1 is SGHTS and CDR2 is YDEGEE. V gave up 1 base and J gave up 8 bases; unmatched junction bases: 14. Here the CDR3 DNA reads TGTGCCAGCAGCTTGAGGGGAGGACAGGCGAACTGGGGCTACACCTTC. This gives the protein CASSLRGGQANWGYTF.

The chain employs TRBV5-1 and TRBJ2-5, with 10 bases identical to TRBD1. Losses at the gene ends were 4 bases for V and 5 bases for J; bases not matched to a gene: 5. CDR1 SGHRS and CDR2 YFSETQ come from the germline V gene. This CDR3 region has 14 residues. The CDR3 nucleotides read TGCGCCAGCAGCCTGACAGGGGGCTGGGAGACCCAGTACTTC. As protein: CASSLTGGWETQYF. Variable domain in full (rest from reference TRBV5-1 and TRBJ2-5): KAGVTQTPRYLIKTRGQQVTLSCSPISGHRSVSWYQQTPGQGLQFLFEYFSETQRNKGNFPGRFSGRQFSNSRSEMNVSTLELGDSALYLCASSLTGGWETQYFGPGTRLLVL.